The present T cell receptor (beta chain) was sequenced within a study of cytomegalovirus exposure and HLA in healthy donors. The study's findings and limits: The later analysis indicated that the majority of CMV-associated TCR beta chains appeared HLA-restricted.

Comments on this clone: The antigen remains undetermined.

With 60 Vbeta and 13 Jbeta primers, the PCR was carried out. Sequencing used immunoSEQ multiplex PCR; TCRdb keeps in-frame clones, though not all of them. This repertoire shows around 70,000 clones, 65% to 85% found once; its top ten account for roughly an eighth. Losses at the gene ends were 0 bases for V and 3 bases for J; bases not matched to a gene: 16. The CDR3 loop spans 19 amino acids. Germline values: CDR1 LGHNA, CDR2 YNFKEQ. This rearrangement joins TRBV4-2 to TRBJ2-7, with 8 bases lining up with TRBD2. The sample was PBMCs. This TCR was recovered from an older man in good health and CMV-seronegative. The CDR3: CASSQDKGDSGVLNYEQYF. CDR3 bases: TGTGCCAGCAGCCAAGATAAAGGGGATAGCGGGGTGTTAAACTACGAGCAGTACTTC.